This T cell receptor (beta chain) emerged from a study of blood T cells in healthy people across ages. This clonotype was detected only a few times. Its antigen is currently unknown. Study-wide results and limits: With naive T cell percentage, TCR beta diversity showed a strong correlation.

The CDR3 runs 13 residues. The V gene's germline CDR1 is DFQATT and CDR2 SNEGSKA (reference sequence). The use of a sample-barcoded 5' primer and a J-beta primer mix characterized a second PCR of roughly 7 to 11 cycles. TCRdb ran MiXCR on the 5' RACE reads and lists one entry per CDR3 protein. The profile shows about 800,000 distinct CDR3 sequences, around 25% of them singletons. Peripheral blood samples of around 11 milliliters were drawn from each donor. Samples each yielded at least 5.5 micrograms of total RNA. These records were also assigned to another study, of T cells of mothers and their children. That work contributes: Related mother-child pairs shared marginally more repertoire than unrelated pairs, though not significantly.

The clonotype originates from a boy between 5 and 17 years old in good health. The chain carries TRBV20-1 and TRBJ2-1, with 7 bases matching TRBD1. The J call may be in error: the DNA end matches TRBJ2-7 better. The sequenced material came from blood. CDR3: CSAPTGFNYEQYF. The CDR3 DNA is TGCAGTGCTCCGACAGGGTTCAACTACGAGCAGTACTTC.